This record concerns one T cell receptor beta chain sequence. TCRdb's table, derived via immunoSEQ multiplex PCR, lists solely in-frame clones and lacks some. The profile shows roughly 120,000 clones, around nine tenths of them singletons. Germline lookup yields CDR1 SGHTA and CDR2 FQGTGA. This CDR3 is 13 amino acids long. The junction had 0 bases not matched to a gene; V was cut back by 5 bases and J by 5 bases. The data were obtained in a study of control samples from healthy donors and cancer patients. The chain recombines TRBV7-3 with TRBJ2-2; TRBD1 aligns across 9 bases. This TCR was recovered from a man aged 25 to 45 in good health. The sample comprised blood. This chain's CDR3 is CASSGTGTGELFF. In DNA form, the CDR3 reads TGTGCCAGCAGCGGGACAGGGACCGGGGAGCTGTTTTTT.